This section outlines one TCR beta chain sequence together with its context. Trimming took 1 base from V and 8 from J, leaving 15 bases between them. The CDR3 covers 15 residues. CDR1 SGHAT and CDR2 FQNNGV come from the germline V gene. Original handling: How many nucleated cells were present was estimated from reference gene primer amplification. Using immunoSEQ multiplex PCR, the repertoire was profiled, and TCRdb retains in-frame clones only, with some absent. V, J and clone size are those of that table, while D and trimming were read from the DNA. The sample has about 74,000 clones; approximately 84% are singletons. This sample stems from a study of blood T cell repertoires in COVID-19. The overall study: Collection of acute and convalescent COVID-19 samples took place in the United States, Italy and Spain. PBMCs, B-cell-depleted T cells, or T cells were the source of the cDNA or gDNA that made up the material.

Sample: peripheral blood. The receptor was isolated from a man between 65 and 79 years old with acute or convalescent COVID-19. This chain connects TRBV11-2 to TRBJ2-4, with D possibly being TRBD2 (7 bases). CDR3 loop: CASSLASGGGDIQYF. CDR3 DNA sequence: TGTGCCAGCAGCTTAGCCTCGGGGGGCGGAGACATTCAGTACTTC.